The rows below give T cell receptor beta chains drawn from one sample of a study of CD8+ T cells in alopecia areata. Sequenced by immunoSEQ multiplex PCR; TCRdb stores in-frame clones only, minus some. The top ten hold about 0.79% of the sample, which has some 99,000 clones, nearly 45% seen once. Source material: CD4+ T cells sorted from blood. These receptors all stem from a human donor with alopecia areata. The CDR3 runs from the conserved cysteine through the conserved F or W. A D gene is named only where the DNA matches it firmly. Clone size is stated in some rows and not others, as once, few, many or a class when expanded.

TRBJ2-7,TRBV7-2,-,-,CASSTSSLGSYEQYF,TGTGCCAGCAGCACCTCTAGTCTTGGCTCCTACGAGCAGTACTTC
TRBJ2-5,TRBV28,TRBD2,-,CASSRGRAGETQYF,TGTGCCAGCAGTCGCGGGAGGGCCGGAGAGACCCAGTACTTC
TRBJ2-3,TRBV6-5,TRBD1,-,CASRWTGSTDTQYF,TGTGCCAGCAGGTGGACAGGGAGCACAGATACGCAGTATTTT
TRBJ2-5,TRBV5-1,TRBD2,-,CASSPGGVQETQYF,TGCGCCAGCAGCCCGGGGGGTGTCCAAGAGACCCAGTACTTC
TRBJ2-4,TRBV9,TRBD2,-,CASSAGLGLAKNIQYF,TGTGCCAGCAGCGCAGGACTAGGTTTAGCCAAAAACATTCAGTACTTC
TRBJ2-1,TRBV29-1,-,-,CSVEDGILAGEQFF,TGCAGCGTTGAAGACGGCATACTAGCCGGTGAGCAGTTCTTC
TRBJ2-6,TRBV28,-,-,CASSKRRSGANVLTF,TGTGCCAGCAGCAAAAGGCGGTCTGGGGCCAACGTCCTGACTTTC
TRBJ2-7,TRBV30,TRBD1,-,CAYRGAYEQYF,TGTGCCTACAGGGGGGCCTACGAGCAGTACTTC
TRBJ1-1,TRBV30,-,-,CAWSITGWVRTEAFF,TGTGCCTGGAGTATAACAGGGTGGGTTAGGACTGAAGCTTTCTTT
TRBJ2-7,TRBV29-1,-,few,CSVGVRSYEQYF,TGCAGCGTAGGGGTCAGATCCTACGAGCAGTACTTC
TRBJ2-1,TRBV29-1,TRBD1,few,CSERTGDEQFF,TGCAGCGAACGGACAGGGGATGAGCAGTTCTTC
TRBJ1-6,TRBV14,-,-,CASSPGHYNSPLHF,TGTGCCAGCAGCCCGGGACACTATAATTCACCCCTCCACTTT
TRBJ2-1,TRBV7-2,-,-,CASSPLAESGNEQFF,TGTGCCAGCAGCCCGTTAGCGGAGTCGGGTAATGAGCAGTTCTTC
TRBJ2-5,TRBV18,TRBD2,-,CASSAGTSGTWTQYF,TGTGCCAGCTCTGCTGGGACTAGCGGGACGTGGACCCAGTACTTC
TRBJ2-7,TRBV29-1,TRBD1,once,CSGGQGNYEQYF,TGCAGCGGAGGACAGGGAAACTACGAGCAGTACTTC
TRBJ2-3,TRBV29-1,TRBD1,-,CSVEENQKQGAADTQYF,TGCAGCGTTGAAGAGAACCAGAAACAGGGGGCCGCAGATACGCAGTATTTT
TRBJ2-5,TRBV29-1,-,-,CSAGTKGETQYF,TGCAGCGCCGGGACAAAGGGAGAGACCCAGTACTTC
TRBJ1-1,TRBV21-1,-,-,CASSRHTQDPFF,TGTGCCAGCAGCAGGCACACGCAAGATCCTTTCTTT
TRBJ2-7,TRBV2,-,-,CASSPGLREQYF,TGTGCCAGCAGTCCGGGCCTCCGCGAGCAGTACTTC
TRBJ2-7,TRBV7-9,-,few,CASSLIRTPYEQYF,TGTGCCAGCAGCTTAATACGGACACCGTACGAGCAGTACTTC
TRBJ2-2,TRBV29-1,-,-,CSVPLGGTNTGELFF,TGCAGCGTGCCTCTAGGGGGAACGAACACCGGGGAGCTGTTTTTT
TRBJ2-1,TRBV7-9,-,few,CASSLGGIYNEQFF,TGTGCCAGCAGCTTAGGGGGTATATACAATGAGCAGTTCTTC
TRBJ2-2,TRBV14,-,few,CASSQWFGPGELFF,TGTGCCAGCAGCCAATGGTTTGGGCCCGGGGAGCTGTTTTTT
TRBJ2-7,TRBV28,TRBD1,few,CASSFRVGSGQLSYEQYF,TGTGCCAGCAGCTTTCGAGTGGGATCGGGACAGCTCTCCTACGAGCAGTACTTC
TRBJ2-3,TRBV10-3,-,few,CAISEEQGETDTQYF,TGTGCCATCAGTGAAGAACAGGGTGAGACAGATACGCAGTATTTT
TRBJ1-2,TRBV6-5,-,few,CASSYSRTLYGYTF,TGTGCCAGCAGTTACTCGAGGACCCTATATGGCTACACCTTC
TRBJ1-2,TRBV30,-,-,CAWTDRHYGYTF,TGTGCCTGGACGGACCGGCACTATGGCTACACCTTC
TRBJ1-5,TRBV2,-,once,CASRYRPYSNQPQHF,TGTGCCAGCAGGTATAGGCCATATAGCAATCAGCCCCAGCATTTT
TRBJ2-5,TRBV5-4,-,-,CASSSTYTPGKTQYF,TGTGCCAGCAGCTCCACCTACACCCCGGGGAAGACCCAGTACTTC
TRBJ1-1,TRBV2,TRBD1,-,CASSFRQGVGFF,TGTGCCAGCAGCTTTAGGCAGGGGGTCGGTTTCTTT